The 29 T cell receptor beta chains below come from one sample, sequenced in a study of T cell changes during pregnancy in multiple sclerosis. Clones were sequenced by immunoSEQ multiplex PCR, and TCRdb holds only the in-frame ones, with some missing. The sample holds around 88,000 clones, approximately 91% seen once. The material was peripheral blood, obtained in the first trimester of pregnancy. Receptors originate from a female donor with multiple sclerosis, enrolled in a pregnancy study.

This rearrangement joins TRBV30 to TRBJ1-2; 9 positions match TRBD1. The V segment lost 6 bases and the J segment 4 bases; nucleotides outside the gene matches: 9. Germline V gives CDR1 GTSNPN, CDR2 SVGIG (reference sequence). CDR3 size: 14 residues. CDR3 protein: CACVTGGFRYGYTF. CDR3 sequence (DNA): TGTGCCTGCGTGACAGGGGGATTCCGCTATGGCTACACCTTC.

This clone was counted a single time. A junction end diverges from the germline sequence, so it may reflect a read error. The chain carries TRBV28 and TRBJ1-5; tentative D call: TRBD1 (6 bases). CDR1 and CDR2 from the germline V gene are MDHEN and SYDVKM. This CDR3 is built from 12 residues. CDR3 coding DNA: TGTGCCAGCTCACAGGGCAATCAGTCCCAGCATTTT. This codes for CASSQGNQSQHF.

The chain recombines TRBV6-5 with TRBJ2-7, with a possible D match to TRBD1 (5 bases). Trimming took off 0 bases at V and 6 bases at J, with 9 bases between the two ends. The germline gives CDR1 MNHEY, CDR2 SVGAGI. CDR3 length: 13 amino acids. This CDR3 is CASSYSRGSEQYF. The CDR3 DNA sequence: TGTGCCAGCAGTTACTCTAGGGGCTCCGAGCAGTACTTC.

This clone was observed a single time. Here the CDR3 DNA reads TGTGCCACCAGCCCAGGGGGCACGGGCAATCAGCCCCAGCATTTT. As protein: CATSPGGTGNQPQHF. V is TRBV15 and J is TRBJ1-5; 8 bases line up with TRBD1. This CDR3 is 15 amino acids long. The V segment lost 5 bases and the J segment 2 bases; nucleotides outside the gene matches: 5. Germline values: CDR1 LNHNV, CDR2 YYDKDF (reference sequence).

This chain links TRBV28 with TRBJ1-4; D remains unclear. The germline V and J ends were trimmed by 3 bases and 4 bases, with 12 bases remaining between them. Germline V gene lookup returns CDR1 MDHEN and CDR2 SYDVKM. CDR3 length equals 15 residues. The CDR3 sequence: CASSFELQLNEKLFF. For the CDR3, the DNA is TGTGCCAGCAGTTTTGAATTACAGCTTAATGAAAAACTGTTTTTT.

V is TRBV19 and J is TRBJ2-2; D gene uncertain. CDR3 size: 14 residues. Trimming took 1 base from V and 4 from J, leaving 7 bases between them. CDR1 and CDR2 from the germline V gene are LNHDA and SQIVND (reference sequence). The CDR3 loop is CASSIVGGTGELFF. The CDR3 DNA reads as TGTGCCAGTAGTATAGTCGGCGGCACCGGGGAGCTGTTTTTT.

This chain links TRBV11-2 with TRBJ2-4; 12 bases align to TRBD1. CDR1 is SGHAT, CDR2 FQNNGV, per germline. V lost 1 base and J lost 2; bases outside the gene matches: 3. This CDR3 contains 17 residues. The DNA of the CDR3 is TGTGCCAGCAGCTTAGGGGGACAGGGGGCTTCCAAAAACATTCAGTACTTC. It yields the protein CASSLGGQGASKNIQYF.

This clone was counted only a few times. The chain has TRBV19 and TRBJ2-3; 7 bases fit TRBD1. This CDR3 contains 13 residues. The germline gives CDR1 LNHDA, CDR2 SQIVND (reference sequence). V was pared by 1 base and J by 6 bases, with 1 base of the junction left unmatched. CDR3 nucleotide sequence: TGTGCCAGTAGTATAGTGGACAGGGATACGCAGTATTTT. This gives the protein CASSIVDRDTQYF.

The chain recombines TRBV5-1 with TRBJ2-7; D unclear. Germline V gene sequence: CDR1 SGHRS, CDR2 YFSETQ. Trimming stripped 0 bases from V and 4 bases from J, with 14 bases between. The CDR3 consists of 15 residues. Written as DNA, the CDR3 is TGCGCCAGCAGCTTGGGATCTCACCAGACTTACGAGCAGTACTTC. Its translation: CASSLGSHQTYEQYF. Using reference TRBV5-1 and TRBJ2-7 for the parts outside the CDR3, the full variable domain is KAGVTQTPRYLIKTRGQQVTLSCSPISGHRSVSWYQQTPGQGLQFLFEYFSETQRNKGNFPGRFSGRQFSNSRSEMNVSTLELGDSALYLCASSLGSHQTYEQYFGPGTRLTVT.

V and J are TRBV10-3 and TRBJ2-7; 7 nucleotides match TRBD1. V was pared by 4 bases and J by 4 bases, with 4 bases of the junction left unmatched. The CDR3 runs 13 residues. Germline V lookup: CDR1 ENHRY, CDR2 SYGVKD. CDR3: CAISVDRFYEQYF. The DNA of the CDR3 is TGTGCCATCAGTGTGGACAGGTTTTACGAGCAGTACTTC.

The chain joins TRBV10-3 to TRBJ2-7; D is uncertain. The germline V and J ends were trimmed by 3 bases and 6 bases, with 6 bases remaining between them. Germline V CDR1 and CDR2: ENHRY, SYGVKD. This CDR3 is 11 amino acids long. The CDR3 DNA reads TGTGCCATCAGTGATCTGTCCGAGCAGTACTTC. Its translation is CAISDLSEQYF.

In regard to this clone: Its ends do not fully match the called genes, so a read error is possible. The genes are TRBV7-7 and TRBJ1-1, with D hard to call. Per germline, CDR1 SSHAT and CDR2 FNYEAQ (reference sequence). The CDR3 is 13 residues long. The CDR3 is CASSFNKNTEAFF. CDR3 coding DNA: TGTGCTAGCAGCTTTAACAAGAACACTGAAGCTTTCTTT.

This clone was detected only once. The chain employs TRBV27 and TRBJ1-2; no clear D gene. The CDR3 is 15 residues long. Between the trimmed V and J ends, which lost 6 bases and 4 bases, there was a span of 18 bases. Germline V CDR1 and CDR2: MNHEY, SMNVEV (reference sequence). The CDR3 loop reads CASSLREGGSYGYTF. CDR3 in DNA: TGTGCCAGCAGCCTTCGGGAGGGTGGGAGCTATGGCTACACCTTC.

This clone was observed at least ten times. The chain is built from TRBV6-1 and TRBJ1-5, with 11 bases that match TRBD1. Per germline, CDR1 MNHNS and CDR2 SASEGT. The CDR3 consists of 14 residues. Trimming took 5 bases from V and 5 from J; bases not matched to a gene: 2. This CDR3 is CASSWTGGDQPQHF. DNA of the CDR3: TGTGCCAGCAGTTGGACAGGGGGCGATCAGCCCCAGCATTTT.

This sequence joins TRBV7-2 and TRBJ1-4; unclear D gene. Germline CDR1 SGHTA, CDR2 FQGNSA. There are 15 residues in the CDR3. Trimming left V 2 bases short and J 5 bases short, with 12 bases between. The CDR3 sequence: CASSLQSTENEKLFF. CDR3 in DNA: TGTGCCAGCAGCTTACAGTCGACGGAGAATGAAAAACTGTTTTTT.

J is TRBJ1-1 and V is TRBV18, with 7 nucleotides matching TRBD1. Germline lookup yields CDR1 KGHSH and CDR2 LQKENI. The CDR3 covers 15 residues. With V trimmed by 3 bases and J by 3 bases, 7 bases remained unmatched. CDR3 loop: CASSPLDRAYTEAFF. Here the CDR3 DNA reads TGTGCCAGCTCACCCTTAGACAGGGCGTACACTGAAGCTTTCTTT.

In this sample, this clone turned up a few times. The chain's CDR3 is CSVRVGELFF. The CDR3 DNA sequence: TGCAGCGTCAGGGTCGGGGAGCTGTTTTTT. V gene TRBV29-1 combines with J gene TRBJ2-2; TRBD1 might be the D (5 bases). V was clipped by 6 bases and J by 7 bases, with 6 bases between them. CDR1 is SQVTM and CDR2 is ANQGSEA in the germline V gene. The CDR3 runs 10 residues.

V is TRBV29-1 and J is TRBJ1-2; the match to TRBD1 covers 10 bases. This CDR3 has 13 amino acids. Germline lookup yields CDR1 SQVTM and CDR2 ANQGSEA. V was pared by 6 bases and J by 7 bases, with 8 bases of the junction left unmatched. This CDR3 is CSVTGTGEGGYTF. For the CDR3, the DNA is TGCAGCGTCACCGGGACAGGGGAAGGTGGCTACACCTTC.

The V gene is TRBV9, the J gene TRBJ1-1; possible D gene TRBD1, 5 bases. The CDR3 has 15 residues. Germline V CDR1 and CDR2: SGDLS, YYNGEE. V was trimmed by 4 bases and J by 4 bases, leaving 17 bases between them. The CDR3: CASSTAGFLGTEAFF. The CDR3 nucleotides read TGTGCCAGCAGCACGGCAGGGTTCCTGGGCACTGAAGCTTTCTTT.

This chain joins TRBV6-5 and TRBJ1-2, with D uncertain. Looked up from germline, CDR1 is MNHEY and CDR2 is SVGAGI. Trimming removed 6 bases from V and 4 bases from J, with 18 bases in between. The CDR3 loop spans 15 amino acids. The CDR3 spells CASSQHDGGLYGYTF. The DNA of the CDR3 is TGTGCCAGCAGCCAACACGACGGCGGGCTCTATGGCTACACCTTC.

The chain recombines TRBV14 with TRBJ2-5; the D gene is possibly TRBD1 (5 bases). The CDR3 sequence is 17 residues long. V lost 1 base to trimming and J lost 5 bases, with 20 bases between them. The germline V gene encodes CDR1 SGHDN and CDR2 FVKESK. CDR3 amino acids: CASSQVRENTGLETQYF. The CDR3 DNA follows: TGTGCCAGCAGCCAAGTTAGAGAGAACACAGGTCTGGAGACCCAGTACTTC.

V and J are TRBV28 and TRBJ2-7, with TRBD1 matching over 7 bases. The trim removed 5 bases at V and 6 bases at J, leaving 7 bases unmatched. Germline V gene data show CDR1 as MDHEN and CDR2 as SYDVKM. This CDR3 is 13 amino acids long. The CDR3 region has the DNA TGTGCCAGCAGTACCTGGACAGGCTTCGAGCAGTACTTC. Translating gives CASSTWTGFEQYF.

The chain recombines TRBV21-1 with TRBJ2-4; the D call TRBD2 from the table was never checked on the DNA. TRBV21-1 is designated a pseudogene. The length of the CDR3 is 18 residues. The CDR3 is CASSTVSGGHMAKNIQYF. Written as DNA, the CDR3 is TGTGCCAGCAGCACCGTCTCGGGGGGGCATATGGCCAAAAACATTCAGTACTTC.

The rearrangement links TRBV7-9 to TRBJ1-2, with a possible D match to TRBD1 (6 bases). CDR3 length: 13 residues. The germline V gene encodes CDR1 SEHNR and CDR2 FQNEAQ (reference sequence). V lost 0 bases and J lost 4, with 6 bases in between. In DNA, the CDR3 is TGTGCCAGCAGCTTAGCGACAGGCTATGGCTACACCTTC. Protein product: CASSLATGYGYTF.

The chain recombines TRBV27 with TRBJ1-1, with 7 bases fitting TRBD1. Germline V gene lookup returns CDR1 MNHEY and CDR2 SMNVEV (reference sequence). The CDR3 covers 14 residues. Germline trimming cut 5 bases from V and 1 base from J; bases unmatched to any gene: 4. CDR3 bases: TGTGCCAGCAGTCATCGACAGGGGAACACTGAAGCTTTCTTT. Translated: CASSHRQGNTEAFF.

The V and J genes are TRBV9 and TRBJ2-3; the match to TRBD2 covers 10 bases. The germline V gene has CDR1 SGDLS and CDR2 YYNGEE. V was clipped by 7 bases and J by 4 bases; unmatched bases: 6. The CDR3 runs to 14 residues. CDR3 coding DNA: TGTGCCAGCGGAGAGGGACTAGCGCCAGATACGCAGTATTTT. This translates into CASGEGLAPDTQYF.

The chain is built from TRBV18 and TRBJ2-2; possible D gene TRBD2, 6 bases. From germline, CDR1 is KGHSH and CDR2 LQKENI. The CDR3 has 15 residues. V dropped 3 bases and J dropped 0 bases, with 8 bases sitting between them. CDR3 amino acids: CASSPVAANTGELFF. CDR3 DNA: TGTGCCAGCTCACCGGTAGCGGCGAACACCGGGGAGCTGTTTTTT.

The rearrangement links TRBV9 to TRBJ2-1; D may be TRBD2 (5 bases). This CDR3 is 14 amino acids long. CDR1 and CDR2 (germline): SGDLS, YYNGEE. V shed 0 bases and J shed 10 bases, with 14 bases lying between them. DNA of the CDR3: TGTGCCAGCAGCGTAGAGGGAGTGTCCTGGGAGCAGTTCTTC. Residues: CASSVEGVSWEQFF.

In DNA, the CDR3 is TGTGCCAGCCATTTCCGGGACAGAAATGGCTACACCTTC. Amino acid sequence: CASHFRDRNGYTF. V usage is TRBV5-4 and J usage is TRBJ1-2; 7 nucleotides match TRBD1. Looked up from germline, CDR1 is SGHNT and CDR2 is YYREEE (reference sequence). V gave up 7 bases and J gave up 6 bases; unmatched junction bases: 9. The CDR3 loop spans 13 amino acids.